The T cell receptor (beta chain) under discussion was sequenced for a study of blood T cells in healthy people across ages. Study findings and constraints: Total diversity from one million sequenced T cells was likely underestimated.

This clonotype was observed many times. The antigen remains undetermined. This CDR3 spans 17 amino acids. Losses at the gene ends were 2 bases for V and 1 base for J; bases not matched to a gene: 8. A second 7 to 11 cycle PCR used barcoded and J-beta primers. TCRdb redid the calling of the 5' RACE reads with MiXCR, one entry per CDR3 protein. The profile shows 650,000 to 1,000,000 distinct CDR3 sequences, about 36% of them singletons. This clonotype originated in a man between 18 and 35 years old in good health. This sequence joins TRBV12-3 or TRBV12-4 and TRBJ2-5, with 9 bases aligning to TRBD2. Sequenced: blood. The CDR3 loop reads CASSLIPASGIQETQYF. CDR3 sequence (DNA): TGTGCCAGCAGTTTAATCCCCGCTAGCGGGATCCAAGAGACCCAGTACTTC.